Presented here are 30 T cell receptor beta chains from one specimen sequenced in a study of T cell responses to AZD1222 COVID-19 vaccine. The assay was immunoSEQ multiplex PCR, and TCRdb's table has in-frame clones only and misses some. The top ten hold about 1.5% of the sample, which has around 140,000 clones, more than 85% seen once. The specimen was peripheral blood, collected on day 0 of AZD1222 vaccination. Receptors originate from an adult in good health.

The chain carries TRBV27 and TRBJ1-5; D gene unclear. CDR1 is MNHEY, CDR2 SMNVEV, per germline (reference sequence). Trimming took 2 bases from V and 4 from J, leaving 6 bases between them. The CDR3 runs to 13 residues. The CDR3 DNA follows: TGTGCCAGCAGTTTACGACTTAATCAGCCCCAGCATTTT. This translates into CASSLRLNQPQHF.

The CDR3 is CASSYSGEGELFF. The CDR3 DNA reads TGTGCCAGCAGTTACTCGGGGGAAGGGGAGCTGTTTTTT. The chain employs TRBV6-5 and TRBJ2-2; D tentatively reads TRBD1 or TRBD2 (5 bases each). V was cut by 0 bases and J by 8 bases, with 7 bases left in between. The CDR3 extends over 13 amino acids. Germline CDR1 MNHEY, CDR2 SVGAGI.

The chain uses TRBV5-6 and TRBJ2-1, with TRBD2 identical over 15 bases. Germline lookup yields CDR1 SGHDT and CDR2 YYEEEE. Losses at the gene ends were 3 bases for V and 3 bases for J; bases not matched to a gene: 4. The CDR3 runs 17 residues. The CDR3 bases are TGTGCCAGCAGCTGGGAGGGACTAGCGGGAGGCTACAATGAGCAGTTCTTC. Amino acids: CASSWEGLAGGYNEQFF.

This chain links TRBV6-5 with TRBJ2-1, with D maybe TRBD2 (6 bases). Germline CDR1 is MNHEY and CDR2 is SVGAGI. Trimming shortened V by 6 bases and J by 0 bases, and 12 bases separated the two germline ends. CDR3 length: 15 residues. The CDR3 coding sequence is TGTGCCAGCAGCCGTAGCGGAGCCTCCTACAATGAGCAGTTCTTC. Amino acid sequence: CASSRSGASYNEQFF.

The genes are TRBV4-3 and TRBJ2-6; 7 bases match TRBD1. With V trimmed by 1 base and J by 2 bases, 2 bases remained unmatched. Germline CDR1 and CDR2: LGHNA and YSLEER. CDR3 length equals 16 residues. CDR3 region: CASSQATGTGANVLTF. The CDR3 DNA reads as TGCGCCAGCAGCCAAGCGACAGGGACTGGGGCCAACGTCCTGACTTTC.

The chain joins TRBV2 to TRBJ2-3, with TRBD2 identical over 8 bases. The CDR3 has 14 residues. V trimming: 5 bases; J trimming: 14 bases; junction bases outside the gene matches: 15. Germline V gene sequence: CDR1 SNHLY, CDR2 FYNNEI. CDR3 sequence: CASSSSGGPPLGYF. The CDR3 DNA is TGTGCCAGCAGTTCGAGCGGGGGCCCCCCCTTGGGGTATTTT.

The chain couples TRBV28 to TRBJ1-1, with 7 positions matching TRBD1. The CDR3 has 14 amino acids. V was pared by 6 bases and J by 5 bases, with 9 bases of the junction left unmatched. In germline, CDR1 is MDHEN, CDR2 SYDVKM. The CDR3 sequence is CASSKRQGLTEAFF. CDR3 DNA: TGTGCCAGCAGCAAAAGACAGGGACTTACTGAAGCTTTCTTT.

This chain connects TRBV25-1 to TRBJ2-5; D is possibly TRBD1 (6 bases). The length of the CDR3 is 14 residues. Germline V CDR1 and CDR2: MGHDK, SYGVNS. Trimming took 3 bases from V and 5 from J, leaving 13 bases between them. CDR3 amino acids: CASSDLQGFETQYF. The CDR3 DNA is TGTGCCAGCAGTGACCTACAGGGATTCGAGACCCAGTACTTC.

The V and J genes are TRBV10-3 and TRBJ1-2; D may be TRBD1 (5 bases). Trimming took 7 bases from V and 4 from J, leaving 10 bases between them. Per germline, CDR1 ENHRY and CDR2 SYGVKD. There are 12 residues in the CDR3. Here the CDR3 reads CAITGTTYGYTF. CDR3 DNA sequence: TGTGCCATCACCGGGACTACCTATGGCTACACCTTC.

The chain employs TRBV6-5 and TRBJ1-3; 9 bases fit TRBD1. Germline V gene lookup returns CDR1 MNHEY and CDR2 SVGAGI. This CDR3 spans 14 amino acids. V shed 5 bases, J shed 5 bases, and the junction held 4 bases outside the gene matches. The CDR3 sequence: CASSPTGGRNTIYF. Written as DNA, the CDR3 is TGTGCCAGCAGTCCCACAGGGGGCAGAAACACCATATATTTT.

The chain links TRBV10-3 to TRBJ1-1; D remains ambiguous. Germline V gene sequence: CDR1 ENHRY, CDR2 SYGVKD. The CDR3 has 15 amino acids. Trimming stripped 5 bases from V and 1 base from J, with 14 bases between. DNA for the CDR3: TGTGCCATCAGTCTAAGTCGGGTTGGGAACACTGAAGCTTTCTTT. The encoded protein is CAISLSRVGNTEAFF.

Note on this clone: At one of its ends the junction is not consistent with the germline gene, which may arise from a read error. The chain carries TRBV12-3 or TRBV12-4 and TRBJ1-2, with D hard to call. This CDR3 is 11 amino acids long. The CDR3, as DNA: TGTGCCAGCAGTTTCGGGCCGCTAAAGAACTTC. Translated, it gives CASSFGPLKNF.

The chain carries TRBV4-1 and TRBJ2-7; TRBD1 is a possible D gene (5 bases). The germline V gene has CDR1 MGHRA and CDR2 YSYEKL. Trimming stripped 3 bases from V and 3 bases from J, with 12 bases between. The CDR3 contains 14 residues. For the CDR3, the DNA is TGCGCCAGCAGCCAGACAGTTGGAGACTACGAGCAGTACTTC. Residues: CASSQTVGDYEQYF.

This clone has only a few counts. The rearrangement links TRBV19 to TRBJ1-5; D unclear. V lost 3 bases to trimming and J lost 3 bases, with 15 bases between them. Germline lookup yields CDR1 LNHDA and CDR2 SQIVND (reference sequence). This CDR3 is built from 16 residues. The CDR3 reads CASSMRPPGPNQPQHF. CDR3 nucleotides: TGTGCCAGTAGTATGAGGCCCCCGGGCCCCAATCAGCCCCAGCATTTT.

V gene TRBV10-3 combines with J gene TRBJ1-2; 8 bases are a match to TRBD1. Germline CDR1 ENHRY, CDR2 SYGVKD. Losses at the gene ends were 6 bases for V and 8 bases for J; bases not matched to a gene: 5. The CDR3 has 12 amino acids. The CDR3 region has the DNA TGTGCCATCAGGACAGGGGCGGGCGGCTACACCTTC. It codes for CAIRTGAGGYTF.

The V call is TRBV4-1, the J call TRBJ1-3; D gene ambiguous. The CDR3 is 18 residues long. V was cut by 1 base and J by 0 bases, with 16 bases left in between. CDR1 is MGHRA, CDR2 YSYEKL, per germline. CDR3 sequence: CASSQVPTRPFSGNTIYF. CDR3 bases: TGCGCCAGCAGCCAAGTCCCCACGAGGCCCTTCTCTGGAAACACCATATATTTT.

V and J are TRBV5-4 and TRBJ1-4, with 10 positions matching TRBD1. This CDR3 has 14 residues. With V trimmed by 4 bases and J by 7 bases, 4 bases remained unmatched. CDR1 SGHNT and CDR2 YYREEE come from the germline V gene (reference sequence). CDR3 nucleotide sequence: TGTGCCAGCAGCGGGACAGGGGAAGGTGAAAAACTGTTTTTT. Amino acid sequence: CASSGTGEGEKLFF. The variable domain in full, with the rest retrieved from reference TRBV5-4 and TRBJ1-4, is ETGVTQSPTHLIKTRGQQVTLRCSSQSGHNTVSWYQQALGQGPQFIFQYYREEENGRGNFPPRFSGLQFPNYSSELNVNALELDDSALYLCASSGTGEGEKLFFGSGTQLSVL.

CDR3 DNA sequence: TGTGCCAGCAGCCCAAGCGGGACAGGGGGTTCCTACGAGCAGTACTTC. It specifies CASSPSGTGGSYEQYF. V and J are TRBV11-2 and TRBJ2-7; 11 nucleotides agree with TRBD1. This CDR3 contains 16 residues. CDR1 and CDR2 (germline): SGHAT, FQNNGV. V lost 5 bases to trimming and J lost 1 base; unmatched junction nucleotides: 7. Supplemented by reference TRBV11-2 and TRBJ2-7, the full variable domain reads EAGVAQSPRYKIIEKRQSVAFWCNPISGHATLYWYQQILGQGPKLLIQFQNNGVVDDSQLPKDRFSAERLKGVDSTLKIQPAKLEDSAVYLCASSPSGTGGSYEQYFGPGTRLTVT.

Here the CDR3 reads CASSRQSSYEQYF. CDR3 DNA sequence: TGTGCCAGCAGTCGCCAAAGCTCCTACGAGCAGTACTTC. The chain uses TRBV27 and TRBJ2-7; D gene uncertain. The CDR3 contains 13 residues. The germline V gene has CDR1 MNHEY and CDR2 SMNVEV (reference sequence). The V end was cut by 5 bases, the J end by 0 bases, with 8 bases between.

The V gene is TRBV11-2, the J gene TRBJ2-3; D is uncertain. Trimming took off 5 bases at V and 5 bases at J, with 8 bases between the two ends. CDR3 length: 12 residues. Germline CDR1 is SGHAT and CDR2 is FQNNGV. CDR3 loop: CASSLGGDTQYF. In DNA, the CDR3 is TGTGCCAGCAGCCTCGGTGGAGATACGCAGTATTTT.

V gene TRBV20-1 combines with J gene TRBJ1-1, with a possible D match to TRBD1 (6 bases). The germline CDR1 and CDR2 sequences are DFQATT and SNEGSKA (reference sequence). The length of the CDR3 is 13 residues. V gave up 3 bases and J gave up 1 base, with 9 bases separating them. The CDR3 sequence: CSASVGANTEAFF. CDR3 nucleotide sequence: TGCAGTGCTAGTGTGGGGGCGAACACTGAAGCTTTCTTT.

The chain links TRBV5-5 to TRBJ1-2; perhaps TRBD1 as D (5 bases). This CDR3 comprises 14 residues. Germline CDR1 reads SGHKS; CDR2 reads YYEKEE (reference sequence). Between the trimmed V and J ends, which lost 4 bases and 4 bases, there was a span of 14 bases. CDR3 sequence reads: CASSVEGPPYGYTF. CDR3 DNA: TGTGCCAGCAGCGTGGAGGGACCCCCCTATGGCTACACCTTC. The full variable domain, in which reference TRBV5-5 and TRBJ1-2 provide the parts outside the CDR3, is DAGVTQSPTHLIKTRGQQVTLRCSPISGHKSVSWYQQVLGQGPQFIFQYYEKEERGRGNFPDRFSARQFPNYSSELNVNALLLGDSALYLCASSVEGPPYGYTFGSGTRLTVV.

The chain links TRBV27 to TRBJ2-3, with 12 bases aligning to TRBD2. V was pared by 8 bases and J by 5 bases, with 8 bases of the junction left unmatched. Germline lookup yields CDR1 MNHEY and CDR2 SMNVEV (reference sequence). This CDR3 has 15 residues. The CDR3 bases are TGTGCCAGCGAAGCTAGCGGGGGGGCCGAAGATACGCAGTATTTT. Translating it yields CASEASGGAEDTQYF.

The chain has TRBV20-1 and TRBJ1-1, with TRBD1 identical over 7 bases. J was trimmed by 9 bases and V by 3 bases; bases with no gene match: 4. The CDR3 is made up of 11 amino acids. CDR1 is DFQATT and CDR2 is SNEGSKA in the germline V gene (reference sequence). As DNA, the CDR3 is TGCAGTGCTAGCGAGGGGGCGAAAGCTTTCTTT. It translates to CSASEGAKAFF.

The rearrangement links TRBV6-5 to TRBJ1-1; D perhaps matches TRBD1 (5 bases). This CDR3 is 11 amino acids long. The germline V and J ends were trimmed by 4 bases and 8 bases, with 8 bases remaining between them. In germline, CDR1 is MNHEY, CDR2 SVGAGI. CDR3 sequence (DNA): TGTGCCAGCAGTTTCCAGGGAGAAGCTTTCTTT. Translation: CASSFQGEAFF.

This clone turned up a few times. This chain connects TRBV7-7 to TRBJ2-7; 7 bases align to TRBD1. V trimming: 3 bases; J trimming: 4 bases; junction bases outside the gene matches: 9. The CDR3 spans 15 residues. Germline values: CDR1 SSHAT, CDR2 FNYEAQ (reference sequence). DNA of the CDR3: TGTGCCAGCAGCTTGCCGACAGGGTTGGGGTACGAGCAGTACTTC. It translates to CASSLPTGLGYEQYF.

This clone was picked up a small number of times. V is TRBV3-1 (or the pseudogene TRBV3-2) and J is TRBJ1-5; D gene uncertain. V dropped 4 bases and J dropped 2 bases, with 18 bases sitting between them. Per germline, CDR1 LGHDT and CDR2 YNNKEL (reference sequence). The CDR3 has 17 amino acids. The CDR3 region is CASSPFGPSRGNQPQHF. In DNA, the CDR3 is TGTGCCAGCAGCCCGTTCGGTCCCTCTCGCGGCAATCAGCCCCAGCATTTT.

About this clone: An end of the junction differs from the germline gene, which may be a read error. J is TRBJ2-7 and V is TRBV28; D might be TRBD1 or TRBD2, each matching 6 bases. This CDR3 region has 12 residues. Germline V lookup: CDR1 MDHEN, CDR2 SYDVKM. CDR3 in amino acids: CAISGGGYEQYF. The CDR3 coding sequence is TGTGCCATCAGTGGAGGGGGCTACGAGCAGTACTTC.

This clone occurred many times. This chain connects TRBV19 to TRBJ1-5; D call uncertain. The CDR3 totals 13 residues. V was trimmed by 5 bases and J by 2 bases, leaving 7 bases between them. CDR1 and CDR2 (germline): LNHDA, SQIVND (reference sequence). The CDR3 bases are TGTGCCAGTAGTCCCACGGGCAATCAGCCCCAGCATTTT. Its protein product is CASSPTGNQPQHF.

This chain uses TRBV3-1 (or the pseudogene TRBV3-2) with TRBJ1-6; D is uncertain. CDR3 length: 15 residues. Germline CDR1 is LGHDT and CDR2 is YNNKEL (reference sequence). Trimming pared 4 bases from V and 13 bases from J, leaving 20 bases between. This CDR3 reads CASSPRKRPGGPLHF. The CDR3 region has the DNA TGTGCCAGCAGCCCACGCAAGAGGCCCGGAGGGCCCCTCCACTTT.